Listed below are T cell receptor beta chains from one sample, sequenced in a study of T cells in Graves' hyperthyroidism and ophthalmopathy. TCRdb re-called the multiplex PCR reads through MiXCR, storing one row per CDR3 protein. The sample comprises about 720,000 distinct CDR3 sequences, roughly 15% of which are singletons, and about 8.4% rests with the top ten. The material sequenced was blood. The source is a man aged 18 to 30 with Graves' hyperthyroidism. The CDR3 runs from the conserved cysteine through the conserved F or W. D genes are given only for firm matches. Only part of the rows carry a size: once, few, many, or a class if the clone is expanded.

d_call,j_call,clone_size,v_call,cdr3_nt,cdr3_aa
.,TRBJ1-2,few,TRBV20-1,TGCAGTGCCACCGGCGGGCCCCCTAACTATGGCTACACCTTC,CSATGGPPNYGYTF
.,TRBJ1-4,few,TRBV20-1,TGCAGTGCTAGAGATCAAAGGAGTTCAGGACGAGAAAAACTGTTTTTT,CSARDQRSSGREKLFF
TRBD2,TRBJ2-1,.,TRBV29-1,TGCAGCGTTGATGCTAGCGGATACTACAATGAGCAGTTCTTC,CSVDASGYYNEQFF
.,TRBJ1-2,many,TRBV18,TGTGCCAGCTCACCTACCGGGACGGAGTATGGCTACACCTTC,CASSPTGTEYGYTF
.,TRBJ1-4,few,TRBV12-3/TRBV12-4,TGTGCCAGCAGCCCCTTCGGCGGAACTAATGAAAAACTGTTTTTT,CASSPFGGTNEKLFF
.,TRBJ1-5,few,TRBV6-1,TGTGCCAGCAGTGTACAGAGAAATCCCCAGCATTTT,CASSVQRNPQHF
.,TRBJ1-2,few,TRBV2,TGTGCCAGCAGTGAAGCCAGTCCCCGGCAGTCTAACTATGGCTACACCTTC,CASSEASPRQSNYGYTF
.,TRBJ1-4,.,TRBV27,TGTGCCACCCGAACCCTGGGGACCCAAGAGGAAAAACTGTTTTTT,CATRTLGTQEEKLFF
TRBD2,TRBJ2-2,few,TRBV30,TGTGCCTGGAGTGTACTAGGCGGGAGGTTCACCGGGGAGCTGTTTTTT,CAWSVLGGRFTGELFF
TRBD2,TRBJ2-7,.,TRBV30,TGTGCCTGGAGTCTCGGGACTAGCGGCCCTGAGGAGCAGTACTTC,CAWSLGTSGPEEQYF
.,TRBJ1-6,.,TRBV19,TGTGCCAGTACAGAGCAGGGATCACCCCTCCACTTT,CASTEQGSPLHF
TRBD1,TRBJ2-7,few,TRBV10-2,TGCGCCAGCAGTGAGATGGGACAGGGCCGAAACTACGAGCAGTACTTC,CASSEMGQGRNYEQYF
TRBD2,TRBJ2-7,many,TRBV27,TGTGCCAGCAGTTCGGGGAGGGGCGAGCAGTACTTC,CASSSGRGEQYF
TRBD1,TRBJ2-2,few,TRBV13,TGTGCCAGCAGCTCAGGGGGCGAGACCGGGGAGCTGTTTTTT,CASSSGGETGELFF
.,TRBJ2-5,.,TRBV14,TGTGCCAGCAGCCAAAGGTCATTCGGGGAATCACAAGAGACCCAGTACTTC,CASSQRSFGESQETQYF
TRBD2,TRBJ2-1,few,TRBV20-1,TGCAGTGCGACTGGGACTAGCGGCCGCTCCTACAATGAGCAGTTCTTC,CSATGTSGRSYNEQFF
.,TRBJ2-5,many,TRBV29-1,TGCAGCGGCGGACGAACCGGCGAGACCCAGTACTTC,CSGGRTGETQYF
.,TRBJ2-1,few,TRBV5-4,TGTGCCAGCAGCCCCGCCGGAGGAATGAGCTCCTACAATGAGCAGTTCTTC,CASSPAGGMSSYNEQFF
TRBD1,TRBJ2-7,many,TRBV2,TGTGCCAGGGGTCCAGGGGGCGCGATCCACGAGCAGTACTTC,CARGPGGAIHEQYF
TRBD1,TRBJ1-1,.,TRBV7-9,TGTGCCAGCAGCTCCGGACAGGGATCCCCCGGCACTGAAGCTTTCTTT,CASSSGQGSPGTEAFF
.,TRBJ1-1,.,TRBV18,TGTGCCAGCTCACCTCTGGCCAGCGTGAACACTGAAGCTTTCTTT,CASSPLASVNTEAFF
TRBD2,TRBJ2-3,many,TRBV7-2,TGTGCCAGCAGCTATTGGACTAGCGGGACAGATACGCAGTATTTT,CASSYWTSGTDTQYF
TRBD1,TRBJ2-1,many,TRBV28,TGTGCCAGCAGTCAAGGGGACAGCTACAATGAGCAGTTCTTC,CASSQGDSYNEQFF
.,TRBJ2-7,once,TRBV25-1,TGTGCCAGCAGTTTGGTCCGGGACGCGCCTCGATACGAGCAGTACTTC,CASSLVRDAPRYEQYF
.,TRBJ1-1,many,TRBV11-3,TGTGCCAGCAGCTCAGGGAACATGAACACTGAAGCTTTCTTT,CASSSGNMNTEAFF
.,TRBJ1-1,.,TRBV28,TGTGCCAGCAGTTTAGCGGGGGACAACACTGGAGCTTTCTTT,CASSLAGDNTGAFF
TRBD2,TRBJ2-7,many,TRBV28,TGTGCCAGCAGTTTATACGGGAGGGACTCCTACGAGCAGTACTTC,CASSLYGRDSYEQYF
.,TRBJ1-5,.,TRBV4-3,TGCGCCAGCAGCCAAGAAGGAGGATTACAGCCCCAGCATTTT,CASSQEGGLQPQHF
.,TRBJ1-1,.,TRBV4-1,TGCGCCAGCAGCCGCGAGAGGATTGAGGACACTGAAGCTTTCTTT,CASSRERIEDTEAFF
TRBD2,TRBJ2-5,.,TRBV7-6,TGTGCCAGCAGCCCGACCGGGACTAGCGGGAGTATTTGGGAGACCCAGTACTTC,CASSPTGTSGSIWETQYF
TRBD1,TRBJ1-5,.,TRBV28,TGTGCCAGCAGGGGACAGGGCGGTCGGCCCCAGCATTTT,CASRGQGGRPQHF
.,TRBJ2-1,few,TRBV7-2,TGTGCCAGCAGCTTAGATCTCGGGACTGGCAATGAGCAGTTCTTC,CASSLDLGTGNEQFF
.,TRBJ1-6,.,TRBV25-1,TGTGCCAGCTCGAAAAGGGCCGTATATAATTCACCCCTCCACTTT,CASSKRAVYNSPLHF
TRBD1,TRBJ1-1,few,TRBV28,TGTGCCAGCAGCCACCTCAGGGGGAAAACTGAAGCTTTCTTT,CASSHLRGKTEAFF
.,TRBJ2-4,.,TRBV29-1,TGCAGCGTTGTGAACCGGATACTAGCCAAAAACATTCAGTACTTC,CSVVNRILAKNIQYF
.,TRBJ2-7,few,TRBV6-1,TGTGCCAGCCGCCACGCCTACGAGCAGTACTTC,CASRHAYEQYF
TRBD2,TRBJ2-2,.,TRBV7-2,TGTGCCAGCAAAACCCCCCTAGCGGTAAGCACCGGGGAGCTGTTTTTT,CASKTPLAVSTGELFF
.,TRBJ2-5,many,TRBV20-1,TGCAGTGCTAGATTGCAGGGCGGGGAGACCCAGTACTTC,CSARLQGGETQYF
.,TRBJ1-6,few,TRBV20-1,TGCAGTGCTAGTTACAGGCGGAATTCACCCCTCCACTTT,CSASYRRNSPLHF
TRBD1,TRBJ1-1,many,TRBV28,TGTGCCAGCAGTACGAACAGGGGTTGGAACACTGAAGCTTTCTTT,CASSTNRGWNTEAFF
.,TRBJ2-3,.,TRBV28,TGTGCCAGCAGTTGGAAACCGGCCGGGGCGCAGTATTTT,CASSWKPAGAQYF
.,TRBJ2-2,.,TRBV7-2,TGTGCCAGCAGGACCGGTAGGGCCAACACCGGGGAGCTGTTTTTT,CASRTGRANTGELFF
.,TRBJ1-2,.,TRBV5-1,TGCGCCAGCAGCTTCGACCCTAAGTATGGCTACACCTTC,CASSFDPKYGYTF
.,TRBJ2-1,many,TRBV28,TGTGCCAGCAGTCTCCGGGAGTACAATGAGCAGTTCTTC,CASSLREYNEQFF
TRBD1,TRBJ2-2,.,TRBV7-9,TGTGCCAGCAGCGTAAGGGACAGAACCACCGGGGAGCTGTTTTTT,CASSVRDRTTGELFF
.,TRBJ2-5,few,TRBV28,TGTGCCAGCACCGACGGATATTCGATAGGGGAGACCCAGTACTTC,CASTDGYSIGETQYF
TRBD2,TRBJ2-3,few,TRBV4-1,TGCGCCAGCAGCCAAGCATCGGGGACTAGCGGCACAGATACGCAGTATTTT,CASSQASGTSGTDTQYF
.,TRBJ2-1,many,TRBV7-8,TGTGCCAGCAGCTTAGACGGGACCGTTTACAATGAGCAGTTCTTC,CASSLDGTVYNEQFF
TRBD2,TRBJ2-2,.,TRBV7-8,TGTGCCAGCAGCGCGCCTAGCGGGAGTTATACCGGGGAGCTGCTTTTT,CASSAPSGSYTGELLF
TRBD1,TRBJ2-7,few,TRBV7-9,TGTGCCAGCAGCTCGCCGACAGGGGGCGAGCAGTACTTC,CASSSPTGGEQYF
.,TRBJ2-5,few,TRBV5-1,TGCGCCAGCAGCTTGGGGGGATGGGACGTCCAAGCGGAGACCCAGTACTTC,CASSLGGWDVQAETQYF
.,TRBJ1-5,many,TRBV27,TGTGCCAGCAGCATAGACGGATCCAATCAACCCCAGCATTTT,CASSIDGSNQPQHF
.,TRBJ2-7,.,TRBV6-1,TGTGCCAGCAGTGAAGCGGCACTTGGGGGCTACGAGCAGTACTTC,CASSEAALGGYEQYF
TRBD2,TRBJ2-7,many,TRBV12-3/TRBV12-4,TGTGCCAGCAGTTTGGAGGGACTAGGCCCCCCAAGGCAGTACTTC,CASSLEGLGPPRQYF
.,TRBJ1-1,.,TRBV28,TGTGCCAGCTTCTTAAGTCTGAACACTGAAGCTTTCTTT,CASFLSLNTEAFF
TRBD1,TRBJ2-1,.,TRBV7-9,TGTGCCAGCAGCCGGACAGGGGGTAGAGCCTACAATGAGCAGTTCTTC,CASSRTGGRAYNEQFF